This TCR beta chain was sequenced during a study of cytomegalovirus exposure and HLA in healthy donors. The PCR had 60 Vbeta and 13 Jbeta primers. Generated by immunoSEQ multiplex PCR, the TCRdb table keeps only in-frame clones and is missing some. The sample yields approximately 110,000 clones, under 80% seen once. Study observations and caveats: Cytomegalovirus association was listed for under 200 TCR beta chains.

Comment on this clone: Its matching antigen is unknown.

CDR3 length: 16 amino acids. The germline V and J ends were trimmed by 4 bases and 1 base, with 14 bases remaining between them. CDR1 and CDR2 from the germline V gene are LNHDA and SQIVND (reference sequence). The V call is TRBV19, the J call TRBJ1-3; maybe TRBD1 (5 bases). This clonotype was obtained from a woman between 40 and 50 years old in good health and CMV-seropositive. The sequencing sample was made of PBMCs. This chain's CDR3 is CASSTLAKGSGNTIYF. CDR3 DNA: TGTGCCAGTAGTACTCTCGCCAAGGGGTCTGGAAACACCATATATTTT.